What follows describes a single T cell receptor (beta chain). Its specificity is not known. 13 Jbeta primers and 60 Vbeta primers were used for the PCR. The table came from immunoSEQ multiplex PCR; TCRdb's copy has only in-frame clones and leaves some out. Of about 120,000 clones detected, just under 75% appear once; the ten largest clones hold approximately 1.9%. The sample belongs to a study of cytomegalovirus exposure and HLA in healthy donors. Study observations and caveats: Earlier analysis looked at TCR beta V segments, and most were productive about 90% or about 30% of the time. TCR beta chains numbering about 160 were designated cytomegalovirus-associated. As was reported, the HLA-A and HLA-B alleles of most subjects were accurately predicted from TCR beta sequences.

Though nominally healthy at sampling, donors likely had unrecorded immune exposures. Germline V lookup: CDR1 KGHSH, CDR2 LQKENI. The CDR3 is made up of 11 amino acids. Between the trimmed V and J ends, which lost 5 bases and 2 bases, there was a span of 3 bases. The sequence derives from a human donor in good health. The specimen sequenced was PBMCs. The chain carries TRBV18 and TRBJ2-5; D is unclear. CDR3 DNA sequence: TGTGCCAGCTCAACACAAGAGACCCAGTACTTC. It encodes CASSTQETQYF.